The rows below give T cell receptor beta chains drawn from one sample of a study of beta chain features in type 1 diabetes. Assay used: immunoSEQ multiplex PCR; TCRdb lists only in-frame clones, some missing. The data show about 130,000 clones, around 8.7% seen once. Material for sequencing was central memory CD4+ T cells from blood. The origin of the receptors is a man younger than 35 in good health. Both conserved end residues are part of each CDR3. Each record gives: V gene, J gene, clone size, D gene, CDR3 DNA, CDR3 protein. D genes are given only for firm matches. The listing skips clone size in some rows; elsewhere it reads once, few, many or a size class.

>TRBV25-1|TRBJ1-6|few|NA
TGTGCCAGCAGGGATTGGACAGTAGATAATTCACCCCTCCACTTT
CASRDWTVDNSPLHF
>TRBV6-6|TRBJ2-2|few|NA
TGTGCCAGCAGCCAAGGGGGGGCGAACACCGGGGAGCTGTTTTTT
CASSQGGANTGELFF
>TRBV7-6|TRBJ2-5|NA|TRBD2
TGTGCCAGCAGCTTAGCGTCTAGCGGGGGGGCGGGGCAAGAGACCCAGTACTTC
CASSLASSGGAGQETQYF
>TRBV5-6|TRBJ2-2|many|TRBD1
TGTGCCAGCAGCCCCGGGACAGGAGGCACCGGGGAGCTGTTTTTT
CASSPGTGGTGELFF
>TRBV29-1|TRBJ1-5|many|TRBD1
TGCAGCGTTAAGGATGACAGGGAGTCGCCCCAGCATTTT
CSVKDDRESPQHF
>TRBV6-5|TRBJ1-2|NA|NA
TGTGCCAGCAGTACTGGGAGGGACTTATATGGCTACACCTTC
CASSTGRDLYGYTF
>TRBV7-3|TRBJ1-1|NA|TRBD1
TGTGCCAGCAGCCCAGGACAGGGCGACACTGAAGCTTTCTTT
CASSPGQGDTEAFF
>TRBV6-1|TRBJ1-3|NA|NA
TGTGCCAGCAAGGTTTGGGGCATCCAAAACACCATATATTTT
CASKVWGIQNTIYF
>TRBV20-1|TRBJ2-5|NA|NA
TGCAGTGCAAGAGCGCAAGAGACCCAGTACTTC
CSARAQETQYF
>TRBV5-4|TRBJ1-2|NA|TRBD1
TGTGCCAGCAGCTCGGAACAGGGGAACTATGGCTACACCTTC
CASSSEQGNYGYTF
>TRBV7-8|TRBJ2-5|NA|TRBD1
TGTGCCAGCAGCTTAGGAGACAGGGGGACTCAAGAGACCCAGTACTTC
CASSLGDRGTQETQYF
>TRBV27|TRBJ2-7|few|TRBD1
TGTGCCAGCAGCCGGCCCCCCGGGACAGGGGATGAAAAGTACTTC
CASSRPPGTGDEKYF
>TRBV18|TRBJ1-4|NA|NA
TGTGCCAGCTCACCAGGGCAGGGCTACGAAAAACTGTTTTTT
CASSPGQGYEKLFF
>TRBV7-2|TRBJ2-7|NA|NA
TGTGCCAGCAGCTTGACAGGAAGGTACGAGCAGTACTTC
CASSLTGRYEQYF
>TRBV4-2|TRBJ2-6|many|NA
TGTGCCAGCAGCCAAGAAAGCGGCTCTGGGGCCAACGTCCTGACTTTC
CASSQESGSGANVLTF
>TRBV7-3|TRBJ2-3|NA|TRBD2
TGTGCCAGCAGCCCCACTAGCGGGGGAACAGATACGCAGTATTTT
CASSPTSGGTDTQYF
>TRBV7-2|TRBJ2-1|few|TRBD1
TGTGCCAGCAGCCCGCAGGGACAGTCAGACTACAATGAGCAGTTCTTC
CASSPQGQSDYNEQFF
>TRBV27|TRBJ2-2|NA|TRBD1
TGTGCCAGCAGTCCCTGGACAGGGACCCCCGGGGAGCTGTTTTTT
CASSPWTGTPGELFF
>TRBV11-2|TRBJ1-2|NA|TRBD1
TGTGCCAGCAGCTTCTCCGGGACAGGGGAAGGCTACACCTTC
CASSFSGTGEGYTF
>TRBV27|TRBJ1-2|NA|NA
TGTGCCAGCAGTAGGTCAGGGGTGTATGGCTACACCTTC
CASSRSGVYGYTF
>TRBV15|TRBJ2-7|NA|NA
TGTGCCACCAGCAGAGACTTCCGGGAGCAGTACTTC
CATSRDFREQYF
>TRBV30|TRBJ1-1|NA|TRBD1
TGTGCCTGGAGTGTCGGAGGACAGGGTAGCACTGAAGCTTTCTTT
CAWSVGGQGSTEAFF
>TRBV7-8|TRBJ2-7|NA|NA
TGTGCCAGCAGCTCGGAGGGCCTAGGTTACGAGCAGTACTTC
CASSSEGLGYEQYF
>TRBV7-9|TRBJ2-5|many|NA
TGTGCCAGCAGCCCCCATGGGATCAGGGCCGAAGAGACCCAGTACTTC
CASSPHGIRAEETQYF
>TRBV7-9|TRBJ2-7|NA|TRBD2
TGTGCCAGCAGCCGGGGGACTAGCGGGGGAAGCGAGCAGTACTTC
CASSRGTSGGSEQYF
>TRBV10-3|TRBJ1-2|NA|TRBD1
TGTGCCATCAAACTGACAGGGTCGAACTATGGCTACACCTTC
CAIKLTGSNYGYTF
>TRBV6-1|TRBJ2-7|few|NA
TGTGCCAGCAGGGACACAGGGCTAACTTGGTACGAGCAGTACTTC
CASRDTGLTWYEQYF
>TRBV5-1|TRBJ1-2|NA|NA
TGCGCCAGCACCGAAGCTCCCTCCGAGGTGGATGGCTACACCTTC
CASTEAPSEVDGYTF
>TRBV5-1|TRBJ2-7|few|TRBD2
TGCGCCAGCAGCTTGACTAGCGACAACTCCGAGCAGTACTTC
CASSLTSDNSEQYF
>TRBV20-1|TRBJ1-5|few|NA
TGCAGTGGCGGGGATCAGCCCCAGCATTTT
CSGGDQPQHF